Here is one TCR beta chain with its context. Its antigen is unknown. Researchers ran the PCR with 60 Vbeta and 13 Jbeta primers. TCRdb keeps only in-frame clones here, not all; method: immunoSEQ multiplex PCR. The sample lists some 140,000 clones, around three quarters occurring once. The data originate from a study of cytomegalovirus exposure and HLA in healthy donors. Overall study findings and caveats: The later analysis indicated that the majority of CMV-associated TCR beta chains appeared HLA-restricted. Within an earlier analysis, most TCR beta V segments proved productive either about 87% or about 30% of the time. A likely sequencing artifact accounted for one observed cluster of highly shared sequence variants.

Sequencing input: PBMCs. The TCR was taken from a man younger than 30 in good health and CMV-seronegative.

The DNA for the CDR3 is TGTGCCAGCAGCTTAGCCGGGACAGGGAACAATCAGCCCCAGCATTTT. It is translated as CASSLAGTGNNQPQHF. The chain combines TRBV7-2 with TRBJ1-5; 9 nucleotides agree with TRBD1. The germline V gene encodes CDR1 SGHTA and CDR2 FQGNSA. The CDR3 is made up of 16 amino acids. The V and J ends lost 0 bases and 3 bases, in that order; junction bases with no gene match: 3.